Below are 31 T cell receptor beta chains sequenced from a single sample in a study of blood T cell repertoires in COVID-19. Profiling relied on immunoSEQ multiplex PCR, and the TCRdb table lists in-frame clones only, not all of them. The profile covers over 250,000 clones, with around nine tenths appearing a single time and 2.2% taken by the ten largest. Sequences were obtained from peripheral blood. These receptors all come from a man aged 45 to 65 with acute or convalescent COVID-19.

This chain links TRBV12-3 or TRBV12-4 with TRBJ2-7; the match to TRBD1 covers 7 bases. The CDR3 contains 12 residues. The V and J ends lost 9 bases and 6 bases, in that order; junction bases with no gene match: 8. DNA of the CDR3: TGTGCCAGTAGACAGGGCGTGGGCGAGCAGTACTTC. It translates to CASRQGVGEQYF.

This clone was recorded only once. The rearrangement links TRBV4-2 to TRBJ2-1; a possible D gene is TRBD2 (6 bases). Per germline, CDR1 LGHNA and CDR2 YNFKEQ. V was clipped by 0 bases and J by 7 bases, with 10 bases between them. This CDR3 spans 14 amino acids. DNA of the CDR3: TGTGCCAGCAGCCAAGAAGGGGCGGGGAATGAGCAGTTCTTC. Its translation: CASSQEGAGNEQFF.

The rearrangement links TRBV4-2 to TRBJ2-1; D might be TRBD2 (7 bases). V lost 7 bases to trimming and J lost 7 bases, with 20 bases between them. This CDR3 spans 15 amino acids. Looked up from germline, CDR1 is LGHNA and CDR2 is YNFKEQ. Here the CDR3 reads CASTSLGGAKNEQFF. The CDR3 DNA sequence: TGTGCCAGCACCAGTCTGGGGGGGGCAAAAAATGAGCAGTTCTTC.

This chain connects TRBV5-1 to TRBJ2-1; possibly TRBD2 for D (6 bases). Germline-derived CDR1 and CDR2 are SGHRS and YFSETQ. The V and J ends lost 2 bases and 0 bases respectively, with 6 bases between them. The CDR3 sequence is 14 residues long. The CDR3 DNA is TGCGCCAGCAGCTTCGGGAGCTCCTACAATGAGCAGTTCTTC. It specifies CASSFGSSYNEQFF.

The rearrangement links TRBV7-9 to TRBJ1-2; D gene ambiguous. The CDR3 is 16 residues long. The V end was cut by 5 bases, the J end by 2 bases, with 18 bases between. Germline V gene sequence: CDR1 SEHNR, CDR2 FQNEAQ (reference sequence). CDR3 protein: CASSPRESGSNYGYTF. The CDR3 coding sequence is TGTGCCAGCAGCCCGAGGGAAAGCGGGAGCAACTATGGCTACACCTTC.

This clone was recorded a few times. The gene calls are TRBV7-2 and TRBJ1-2; 7 nucleotides agree with TRBD1. V trimming: 4 bases; J trimming: 2 bases; junction bases outside the gene matches: 10. This CDR3 region has 16 residues. Germline loops: CDR1 SGHTA, CDR2 FQGNSA. CDR3 amino acids: CASSSGTASGNYGYTF. CDR3 nucleotide sequence: TGTGCCAGCAGCTCCGGGACAGCTTCTGGGAACTATGGCTACACCTTC.

This rearrangement joins TRBV27 to TRBJ2-7, with D tentatively TRBD2 (6 bases). CDR3 length equals 15 residues. V was pared by 2 bases and J by 3 bases, with 14 bases between. Germline CDR1 is MNHEY and CDR2 is SMNVEV (reference sequence). The CDR3 protein is CASSLEEGPLYEQYF. CDR3 nucleotides: TGTGCCAGCAGTTTAGAGGAGGGTCCCCTCTACGAGCAGTACTTC.

This clone was counted only a few times. The chain couples TRBV5-1 to TRBJ1-5; D may be TRBD1 (5 bases). The CDR3 runs 16 residues. Germline V gene data show CDR1 as SGHRS and CDR2 as YFSETQ. Trimming pared 0 bases from V and 2 bases from J, leaving 12 bases between. Written as DNA, the CDR3 is TGCGCCAGCAGCTTGGCGCCTACGGGGGGCAATCAGCCCCAGCATTTT. This gives the protein CASSLAPTGGNQPQHF.

This clone was picked up one time. V gene TRBV21-1 combines with J gene TRBJ1-2; the table's D call, TRBD1, has no DNA check behind it. TRBV21-1 is reported as a pseudogene. The CDR3 extends over 14 amino acids. The CDR3 spells CASSTPQGAGGYTF. As DNA, the CDR3 is TGTGCCAGCAGCACCCCCCAGGGGGCGGGTGGCTACACCTTC.

The gene calls are TRBV24-1 and TRBJ2-1, with 7 bases aligning to TRBD1. CDR3 length equals 17 residues. Germline assignment: CDR1 KGHDR and CDR2 SFDVKD. V lost 6 bases to trimming and J lost 3 bases; unmatched junction nucleotides: 13. The DNA of the CDR3 is TGTGCCACCAGTTCTAGGGAAGGGGGACAGAGCTACAATGAGCAGTTCTTC. Protein: CATSSREGGQSYNEQFF.

The chain combines TRBV30 with TRBJ2-1; TRBD2 agrees at 10 bases. The ends lost 4 bases at V and 1 base at J; junction bases unmatched: 4. This CDR3 spans 15 amino acids. Germline V gene data show CDR1 as GTSNPN and CDR2 as SVGIG (reference sequence). In DNA form, the CDR3 reads TGTGCCTGGACCATAGCGGGGGGTTCCTACAATGAGCAGTTCTTC. This encodes CAWTIAGGSYNEQFF. Filled out from reference TRBV30 and TRBJ2-1, the complete variable domain reads SQTIHQWPATLVQPVGSPLSLECTVEGTSNPNLYWYRQAAGRGLQLLFYSVGIGQISSEVPQNLSASRPQDRQFILSSKKLLLSDSGFYLCAWTIAGGSYNEQFFGPGTRLTVL.

The chain is built from TRBV29-1 and TRBJ1-1; no clear D gene. From germline, CDR1 is SQVTM and CDR2 ANQGSEA. The CDR3 has 13 residues. Trimming stripped 3 bases from V and 2 bases from J, with 10 bases between. The CDR3 coding sequence is TGCAGCGTTGACCACGGTGCAAACACTGAAGCTTTCTTT. Its translation is CSVDHGANTEAFF.

V usage is TRBV19 and J usage is TRBJ1-6; 9 bases are shared with TRBD1. V lost 5 bases and J lost 3; bases outside the gene matches: 11. Per germline, CDR1 LNHDA and CDR2 SQIVND (reference sequence). The length of the CDR3 is 18 residues. CDR3 loop: CASSPFLQGASYNSPLHF. The DNA for the CDR3 is TGTGCCAGTAGTCCTTTTCTACAGGGGGCCAGCTATAATTCACCCCTCCACTTT.

In this sample, this clone turned up once. The V gene is TRBV19, the J gene TRBJ1-1, with a weak D call TRBD1 (5 bases). The CDR3 runs to 17 residues. The germline V gene has CDR1 LNHDA and CDR2 SQIVND (reference sequence). V was shortened by 7 bases and J by 0 bases, with 21 bases between the two germline ends. CDR3 region: CASTGEQEFVMNTEAFF. The CDR3 DNA reads as TGTGCCAGTACGGGGGAACAGGAATTCGTAATGAACACTGAAGCTTTCTTT.

Remarks on this clone: This specimen includes other DNA sequences encoding the same CDR3. The chain combines TRBV5-4 with TRBJ2-3; a possible D gene is TRBD2 (5 bases). This CDR3 has 13 residues. Germline loops: CDR1 SGHNT, CDR2 YYREEE (reference sequence). Trimming took 4 bases from V and 4 from J, leaving 10 bases between them. As DNA, the CDR3 is TGTGCCAGCAGCCTGGCCGGGGCAGATACGCAGTATTTT. It codes for CASSLAGADTQYF. The complete variable domain, with remaining parts taken from reference TRBV5-4 and TRBJ2-3, reads ETGVTQSPTHLIKTRGQQVTLRCSSQSGHNTVSWYQQALGQGPQFIFQYYREEENGRGNFPPRFSGLQFPNYSSELNVNALELDDSALYLCASSLAGADTQYFGPGTRLTVL.

This rearrangement joins TRBV7-3 to TRBJ1-1; 7 bases are a match to TRBD1. CDR1 and CDR2 from the germline V gene are SGHTA and FQGTGA. The length of the CDR3 is 16 residues. Germline trimming cut 1 base from V and 4 bases from J; bases unmatched to any gene: 9. The CDR3 DNA sequence: TGTGCCAGCAGCTTAATCCCCTTACCAGGGGGCACTGAAGCTTTCTTT. Protein sequence: CASSLIPLPGGTEAFF.

The V and J genes are TRBV24-1 and TRBJ2-1, with D unresolved. CDR3 size: 13 residues. Germline V gene data show CDR1 as KGHDR and CDR2 as SFDVKD. V was pared by 2 bases and J by 6 bases, with 7 bases between. As DNA, the CDR3 is TGTGCCACCAGTGATTCTTGGAGCAATGAGCAGTTCTTC. This codes for CATSDSWSNEQFF.

The rearrangement joins TRBV27 to TRBJ1-5; D call uncertain. The CDR3 spans 14 residues. With 3 bases removed from V and 0 bases from J, the gap between germline ends came to 6 bases. Germline V gene data show CDR1 as MNHEY and CDR2 as SMNVEV (reference sequence). For the CDR3, the DNA is TGTGCCAGCAGTTTGCGATATAGCAATCAGCCCCAGCATTTT. Translation gives CASSLRYSNQPQHF.

The rearrangement links TRBV18 to TRBJ2-5; 8 bases map to TRBD2. Germline V gives CDR1 KGHSH, CDR2 LQKENI. V trimming: 0 bases; J trimming: 7 bases; junction bases outside the gene matches: 7. CDR3 size: 15 residues. As DNA, the CDR3 is TGTGCCAGCTCACCACCGGCGGGGGGACCGGGGACCCAGTACTTC. It encodes CASSPPAGGPGTQYF.

To note about this clone: Germline and junction disagree at one end, which may indicate a read error. The chain is built from TRBV7-7 and TRBJ2-5, with 10 bases lining up with TRBD1. Germline CDR1 SSHAT, CDR2 FNYEAQ (reference sequence). The CDR3 is made up of 15 amino acids. The DNA of the CDR3 is TGTGCTAGCAGCCGGGGACAGGGGCGTCAAGAGACCCAGTACTTC. This codes for CASSRGQGRQETQYF.

The CDR3 DNA follows: TGTGCCACCAGCAGAGACGCAGCGGGGGCCTCCTACAATGAGCAGTTCTTC. This sequence encodes CATSRDAAGASYNEQFF. The V call is TRBV15, the J call TRBJ2-1; 8 bases match TRBD2. J was trimmed by 0 bases and V by 0 bases; bases with no gene match: 4. Germline CDR1 reads LNHNV; CDR2 reads YYDKDF (reference sequence). The CDR3 covers 17 residues.

The rearrangement joins TRBV19 to TRBJ1-5; 8 nucleotides line up with TRBD1. Germline assignment: CDR1 LNHDA and CDR2 SQIVND (reference sequence). The CDR3 is 20 amino acids. The J segment lost 1 base and the V segment lost 7 bases, leaving 21 bases of the junction unmatched. The CDR3 loop reads CASKPYRIEPQGASNQPQHF. For the CDR3, the DNA is TGTGCCAGTAAACCCTACCGAATAGAGCCCCAGGGGGCGAGCAATCAGCCCCAGCATTTT.

The V and J genes are TRBV30 and TRBJ1-1; 7 nucleotides align to TRBD1. V gave up 3 bases and J gave up 4 bases; unmatched junction bases: 5. The CDR3 sequence is 13 residues long. CDR1 and CDR2 from the germline V gene are GTSNPN and SVGIG (reference sequence). In DNA form, the CDR3 reads TGTGCCTGGAGATTGCCAGGGGGCACTGAAGCTTTCTTT. It translates to CAWRLPGGTEAFF.

The chain couples TRBV12-3 or TRBV12-4 to TRBJ2-7, with a tentative D call TRBD1 (5 bases). V was cut by 6 bases and J by 3 bases, with 12 bases left in between. The CDR3 covers 13 residues. The CDR3 spells CASRDTAGYEQYF. CDR3 coding DNA: TGTGCCAGCAGGGACACTGCCGGCTACGAGCAGTACTTC.

V usage is TRBV5-6 and J usage is TRBJ1-2, with TRBD1 as a possible D gene (6 bases). The CDR3 is made up of 16 amino acids. Between the trimmed V and J ends, which lost 4 bases and 0 bases, there was a span of 16 bases. Germline V gene lookup returns CDR1 SGHDT and CDR2 YYEEEE. In DNA, the CDR3 is TGTGCCAGCAGCCCCATAAACAGGGTAGCTAACTATGGCTACACCTTC. Translating it yields CASSPINRVANYGYTF.

CDR3 in DNA: TGCGCCAGCAGCCGATCGACTAGCGGGGGGGAAAATGAGCAGTTCTTC. Translation: CASSRSTSGGENEQFF. V is TRBV4-1 and J is TRBJ2-1; 14 bases match TRBD2. The CDR3 consists of 16 residues. J gave up 7 bases and V 4 bases, and 6 bases lay outside the gene matches. Germline V CDR1 and CDR2: MGHRA, YSYEKL.

The chain has TRBV19 and TRBJ1-5; D uncertain. The CDR3 consists of 12 residues. Germline CDR1 is LNHDA and CDR2 is SQIVND (reference sequence). V lost 7 bases to trimming and J lost 4 bases, with 8 bases between them. For the CDR3, the DNA is TGTGCCAGTAAGAGAGGGAATCAGCCCCAGCATTTT. It translates to CASKRGNQPQHF.

The V gene is TRBV30, the J gene TRBJ1-5; no clear D. Germline CDR1 reads GTSNPN; CDR2 reads SVGIG (reference sequence). Trimming removed 0 bases at V and 2 bases at J, with 14 bases between. The CDR3 extends over 16 amino acids. CDR3: CAWSVEGSVGNQPQHF. The CDR3 nucleotides read TGTGCCTGGAGTGTAGAGGGTTCGGTTGGCAATCAGCCCCAGCATTTT.

The chain has TRBV7-9 and TRBJ1-4, with 8 bases matching TRBD1. The V gene end was trimmed by 4 bases and the J gene end by 8 bases; junction bases not matched to a gene: 9. Germline V lookup: CDR1 SEHNR, CDR2 FQNEAQ (reference sequence). CDR3 length equals 15 residues. CDR3 DNA sequence: TGTGCCAGCAGCTCCGCAGGGGGCGCGGGCGAAAAACTGTTTTTT. Protein product: CASSSAGGAGEKLFF.

The V and J genes are TRBV4-1 and TRBJ2-3; TRBD1 is a possible D gene (6 bases). This CDR3 spans 15 amino acids. Trimming shortened V by 4 bases and J by 1 base, and 12 bases separated the two germline ends. Germline assignment: CDR1 MGHRA and CDR2 YSYEKL. In DNA, the CDR3 is TGCGCCAGCAGCCCCTTAGGACAGCGCACAGATACGCAGTATTTT. Protein sequence: CASSPLGQRTDTQYF.

In regard to this clone: In the same sample, other DNA sequences code for this CDR3. This sequence joins TRBV6-5 and TRBJ1-1; 9 bases align to TRBD1. This CDR3 is built from 14 residues. V dropped 5 bases and J dropped 2; count of bases not matched to a gene: 3. Germline V CDR1 and CDR2: MNHEY, SVGAGI. The CDR3 nucleotides read TGTGCCAGCAGTCGGGGACAGGGAAACACTGAAGCTTTCTTT. It specifies CASSRGQGNTEAFF.